This T cell receptor (beta chain) was obtained from a study of OX40 agonist ivuxolimab in advanced cancers. Study-wide context: It was ivuxolimab, an agonistic anti-OX40 (CD134) antibody, that patients were treated with.

This table comes from immunoSEQ multiplex PCR, and its TCRdb copy is limited to in-frame clones, with some not included. The data contain more than 80,000 clones, 75% to 95% of them seen just once; the ten biggest clones take up about 0.48%. This CDR3 has 16 amino acids. The V end lost 6 bases, the J end lost 4 bases, and 19 bases lay between the germline ends. Germline CDR1 reads LNHDA; CDR2 reads SQIVND (reference sequence). This chain joins TRBV19 and TRBJ1-5; D unclear. This receptor was identified in an adult with an advanced solid tumor such as melanoma, head and neck, liver or kidney cancer. Specimen: CD4+ or CD8+ T cells sorted from blood, collected in a trial of the OX40 agonist ivuxolimab. CDR3 loop: CASRPGGMGLNQPQHF. The CDR3 bases are TGTGCCAGTAGACCGGGAGGGATGGGCCTTAATCAGCCCCAGCATTTT.